This T cell receptor beta chain was identified in a study of T cells in Graves' hyperthyroidism and ophthalmopathy. Study-level results: Stable hyperthyroidism was separated from ophthalmopathy by a model based on 13 V-J features.

An absence of ophthalmopathy progression within 18 months meant stable Graves' hyperthyroidism. There are many counts of this clonotype. Its antigen is unidentified. V lost 3 bases and J lost 2, with 13 bases in between. There are 15 residues in the CDR3. Germline V gene data show CDR1 as SGHTA and CDR2 as FQGNSA. Amplified TCR beta CDR3 regions derived from RNA transcripts. HTBI primers were the set used in a first-round RT-PCR of the TCR CDR3. MiXCR was run by TCRdb on the multiplex PCR reads, yielding one entry per CDR3 protein. The sample lists around 440,000 distinct CDR3 sequences, 15% to 17% seen once, with roughly 7.4% in the top ten.

The receptor's source is a woman between 18 and 29 years old with Graves' hyperthyroidism. The chain recombines TRBV7-2 with TRBJ2-5; maybe TRBD1 (5 bases). The sample comprised blood. The CDR3 coding sequence is TGTGCCAGCAGCTTGCTCTCAGGGTCGCAAGAGACCCAGTACTTC. Translating it yields CASSLLSGSQETQYF.